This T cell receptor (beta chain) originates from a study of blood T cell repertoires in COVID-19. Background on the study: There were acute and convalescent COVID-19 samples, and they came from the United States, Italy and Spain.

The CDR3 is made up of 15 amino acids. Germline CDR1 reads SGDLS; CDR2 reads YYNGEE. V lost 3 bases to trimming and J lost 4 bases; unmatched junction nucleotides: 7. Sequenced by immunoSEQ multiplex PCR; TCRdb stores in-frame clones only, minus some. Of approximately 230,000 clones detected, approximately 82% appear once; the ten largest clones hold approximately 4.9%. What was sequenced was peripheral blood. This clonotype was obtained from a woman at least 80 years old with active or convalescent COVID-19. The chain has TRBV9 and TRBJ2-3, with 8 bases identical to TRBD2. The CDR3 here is CASSARGALADTQYF. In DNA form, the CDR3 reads TGTGCCAGCAGCGCGCGGGGGGCTCTTGCAGATACGCAGTATTTT.